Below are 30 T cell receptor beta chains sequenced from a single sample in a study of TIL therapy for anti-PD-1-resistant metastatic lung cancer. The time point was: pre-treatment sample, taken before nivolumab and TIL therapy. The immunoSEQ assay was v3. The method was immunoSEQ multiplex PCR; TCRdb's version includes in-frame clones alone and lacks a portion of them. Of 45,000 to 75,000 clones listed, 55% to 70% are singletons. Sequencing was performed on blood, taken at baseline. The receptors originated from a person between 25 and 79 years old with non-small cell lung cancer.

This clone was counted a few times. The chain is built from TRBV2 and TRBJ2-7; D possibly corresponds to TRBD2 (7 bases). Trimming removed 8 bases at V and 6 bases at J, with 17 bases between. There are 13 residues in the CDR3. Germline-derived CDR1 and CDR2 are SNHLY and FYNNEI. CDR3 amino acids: CASSGGAGGEQYF. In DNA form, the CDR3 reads TGTGCCAGCTCGGGGGGCGCGGGCGGCGAGCAGTACTTC.

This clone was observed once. The CDR3 reads CASSSPREVNTGELFF. The DNA for the CDR3 is TGTGCCAGTAGTAGCCCCAGGGAAGTGAACACCGGGGAGCTGTTTTTT. The genes are TRBV19 and TRBJ2-2; TRBD1 might be the D (5 bases). The CDR3 contains 16 residues. Trimming left V 4 bases short and J 1 base short, with 13 bases between. CDR1 and CDR2 from the germline V gene are LNHDA and SQIVND (reference sequence).

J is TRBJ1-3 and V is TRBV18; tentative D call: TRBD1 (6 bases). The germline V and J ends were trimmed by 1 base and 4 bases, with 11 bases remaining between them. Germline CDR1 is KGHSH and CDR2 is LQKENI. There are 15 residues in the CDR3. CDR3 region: CASSPHQGNGNTIYF. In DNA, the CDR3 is TGTGCCAGCTCACCACATCAGGGGAACGGAAACACCATATATTTT.

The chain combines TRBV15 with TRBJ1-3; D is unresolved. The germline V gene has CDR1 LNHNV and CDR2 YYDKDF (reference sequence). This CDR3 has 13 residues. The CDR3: CATGTDSGNTIYF. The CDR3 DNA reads TGTGCGACCGGCACGGACTCTGGAAACACCATATATTTT.

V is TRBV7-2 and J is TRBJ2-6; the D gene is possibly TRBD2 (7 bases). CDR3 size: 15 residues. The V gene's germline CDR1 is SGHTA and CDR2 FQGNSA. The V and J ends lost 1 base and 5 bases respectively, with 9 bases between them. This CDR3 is CASSLGGGWANVLTF. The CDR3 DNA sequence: TGTGCCAGCAGCTTAGGGGGGGGCTGGGCCAACGTCCTGACTTTC.

The DNA for the CDR3 is TGTGCCAGCAGCACCACAGGGTTTGTTTCGGGGGAGCTGTTTTTT. Translating gives CASSTTGFVSGELFF. V is TRBV9 and J is TRBJ2-2, with D possibly TRBD1 on 6 matching bases. The CDR3 has 15 residues. The ends were cut back, 4 bases at V and 8 bases at J, with 18 bases in the middle. The germline V gene encodes CDR1 SGDLS and CDR2 YYNGEE.

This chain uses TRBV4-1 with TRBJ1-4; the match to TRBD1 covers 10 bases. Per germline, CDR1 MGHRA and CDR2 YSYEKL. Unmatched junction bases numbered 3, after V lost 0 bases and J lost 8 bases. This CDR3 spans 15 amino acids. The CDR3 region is CASSQERTGGEKLFF. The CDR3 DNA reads TGCGCCAGCAGCCAAGAACGGACAGGGGGAGAAAAACTGTTTTTT.

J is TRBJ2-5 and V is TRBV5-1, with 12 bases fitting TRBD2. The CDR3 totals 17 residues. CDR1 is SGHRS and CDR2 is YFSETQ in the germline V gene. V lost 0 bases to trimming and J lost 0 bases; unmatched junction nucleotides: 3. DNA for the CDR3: TGCGCCAGCAGCTTGGTGGGGACTAGCGGGTACCAAGAGACCCAGTACTTC. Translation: CASSLVGTSGYQETQYF.

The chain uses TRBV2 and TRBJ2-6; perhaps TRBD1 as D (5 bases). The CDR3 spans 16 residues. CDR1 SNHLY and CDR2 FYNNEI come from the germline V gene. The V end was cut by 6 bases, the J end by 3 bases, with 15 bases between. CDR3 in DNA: TGTGCCAGCAGCGAACCCCCAGGGTATGGGGCCAACGTCCTGACTTTC. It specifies CASSEPPGYGANVLTF.

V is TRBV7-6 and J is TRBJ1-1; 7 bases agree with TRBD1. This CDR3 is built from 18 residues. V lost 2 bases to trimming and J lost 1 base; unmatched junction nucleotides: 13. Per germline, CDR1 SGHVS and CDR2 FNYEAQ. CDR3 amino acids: CASSLSRGTAGRNTEAFF. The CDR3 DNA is TGTGCCAGCAGCTTATCTCGAGGGACAGCCGGACGGAACACTGAAGCTTTCTTT.

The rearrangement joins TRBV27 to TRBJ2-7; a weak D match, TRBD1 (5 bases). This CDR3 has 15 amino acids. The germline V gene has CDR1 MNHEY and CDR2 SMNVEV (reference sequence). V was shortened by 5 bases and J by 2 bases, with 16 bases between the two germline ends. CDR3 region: CASSRRAGLPYEQYF. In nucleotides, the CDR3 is TGTGCCAGCAGTCGACGGGCAGGGCTCCCCTACGAGCAGTACTTC.

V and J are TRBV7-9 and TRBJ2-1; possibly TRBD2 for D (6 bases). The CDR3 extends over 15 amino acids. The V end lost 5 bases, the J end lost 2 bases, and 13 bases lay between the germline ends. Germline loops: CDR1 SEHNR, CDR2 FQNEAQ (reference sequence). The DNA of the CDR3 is TGTGCCAGCAGCCCGGGAGCGTCGACCTACAATGAGCAGTTCTTC. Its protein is CASSPGASTYNEQFF.

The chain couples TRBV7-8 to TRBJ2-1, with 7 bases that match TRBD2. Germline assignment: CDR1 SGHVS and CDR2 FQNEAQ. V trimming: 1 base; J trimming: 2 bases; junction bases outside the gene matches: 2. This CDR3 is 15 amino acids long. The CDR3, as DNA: TGTGCCAGCAGCTTAGGGACTAGAACCTACAATGAGCAGTTCTTC. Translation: CASSLGTRTYNEQFF. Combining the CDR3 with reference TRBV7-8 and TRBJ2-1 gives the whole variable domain GAGVSQSPRYKVAKRGQDVALRCDPISGHVSLFWYQQALGQGPEFLTYFQNEAQLDKSGLPSDRFFAERPEGSVSTLKIQRTQQEDSAVYLCASSLGTRTYNEQFFGPGTRLTVL.

Here the CDR3 reads CASSEGGTGWRLAGKSYNEQFF. For the CDR3, the DNA is TGTGCCAGCAGTGAAGGGGGGACAGGGTGGCGACTAGCGGGAAAATCGTACAATGAGCAGTTCTTC. The gene calls are TRBV6-1 and TRBJ2-1; 11 bases align to TRBD2. Per germline, CDR1 MNHNS and CDR2 SASEGT. The length of the CDR3 is 22 residues. J gave up 4 bases and V 1 base, and 21 bases lay outside the gene matches.

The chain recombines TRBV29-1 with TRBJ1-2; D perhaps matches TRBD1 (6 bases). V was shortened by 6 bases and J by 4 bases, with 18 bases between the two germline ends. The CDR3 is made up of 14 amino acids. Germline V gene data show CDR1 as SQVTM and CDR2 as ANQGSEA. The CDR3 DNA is TGCAGCGTACCTAAGGGGGGCTTTGGCTATGGCTACACCTTC. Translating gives CSVPKGGFGYGYTF.

The CDR3 sequence is CASSLVLAGAEQYF. The CDR3 coding sequence is TGCGCCAGCAGCTTGGTCCTAGCGGGAGCCGAGCAGTACTTC. This chain connects TRBV5-1 to TRBJ2-7; 10 bases are shared with TRBD2. The V gene end was trimmed by 0 bases and the J gene end by 6 bases; junction bases not matched to a gene: 3. The CDR3 is 14 amino acids. The germline V gene has CDR1 SGHRS and CDR2 YFSETQ.

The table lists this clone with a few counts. CDR3 nucleotide sequence: TGTGCCAGCAGCCAAGGCGACAATGAGCAGTTCTTC. The encoded protein is CASSQGDNEQFF. The rearrangement links TRBV16 to TRBJ2-1, with D unclear. This CDR3 contains 12 residues. Germline CDR1 reads KGHSY; CDR2 reads FQNENV. V gave up 2 bases and J gave up 5 bases, with 4 bases separating them.

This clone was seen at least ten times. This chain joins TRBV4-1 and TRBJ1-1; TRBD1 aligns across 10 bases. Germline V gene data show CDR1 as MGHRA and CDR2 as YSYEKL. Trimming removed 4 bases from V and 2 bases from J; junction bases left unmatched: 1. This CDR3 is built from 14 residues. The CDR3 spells CASSLTGGNTEAFF. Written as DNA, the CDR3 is TGCGCCAGCAGCCTGACAGGGGGCAACACTGAAGCTTTCTTT.

The CDR3 sequence is CASIKNGGHTEAFF. The CDR3 nucleotides read TGTGCCAGTATAAAAAATGGGGGGCACACTGAAGCTTTCTTT. V gene TRBV19 combines with J gene TRBJ1-1, with D possibly TRBD1 on 6 matching bases. V shed 7 bases and J shed 3 bases, with 15 bases lying between them. Germline V gene sequence: CDR1 LNHDA, CDR2 SQIVND (reference sequence). This CDR3 is 14 amino acids long.

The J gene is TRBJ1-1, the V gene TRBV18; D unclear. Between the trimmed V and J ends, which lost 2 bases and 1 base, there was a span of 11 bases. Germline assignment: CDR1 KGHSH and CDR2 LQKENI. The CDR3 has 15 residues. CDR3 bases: TGTGCCAGCTCACCAGTTTACAGTACGAACACTGAAGCTTTCTTT. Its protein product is CASSPVYSTNTEAFF. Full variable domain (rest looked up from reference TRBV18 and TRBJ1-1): NAGVMQNPRHLVRRRGQEARLRCSPMKGHSHVYWYRQLPEEGLKFMVYLQKENIIDESGMPKERFSAEFPKEGPSILRIQQVVRGDSAAYFCASSPVYSTNTEAFFGQGTRLTVV.

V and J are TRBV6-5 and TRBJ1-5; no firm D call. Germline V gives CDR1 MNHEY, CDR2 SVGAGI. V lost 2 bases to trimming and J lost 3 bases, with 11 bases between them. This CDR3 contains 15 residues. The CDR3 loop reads CASSYGFGPNQPQHF. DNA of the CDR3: TGTGCCAGCAGTTACGGTTTCGGGCCCAATCAGCCCCAGCATTTT.

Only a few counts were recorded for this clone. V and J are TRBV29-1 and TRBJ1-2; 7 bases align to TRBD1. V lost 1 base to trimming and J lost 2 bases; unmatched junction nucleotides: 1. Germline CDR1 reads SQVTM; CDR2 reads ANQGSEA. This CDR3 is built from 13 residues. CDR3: CSVEAGQNYGYTF. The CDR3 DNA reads TGCAGCGTTGAAGCGGGACAGAACTATGGCTACACCTTC.

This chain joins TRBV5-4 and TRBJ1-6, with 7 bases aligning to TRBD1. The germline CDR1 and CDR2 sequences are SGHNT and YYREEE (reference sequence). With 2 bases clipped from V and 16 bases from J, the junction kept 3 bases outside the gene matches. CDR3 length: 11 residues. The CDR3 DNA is TGTGCCAGCAGCTTTGGGACAGTGCTCCACTTT. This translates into CASSFGTVLHF.

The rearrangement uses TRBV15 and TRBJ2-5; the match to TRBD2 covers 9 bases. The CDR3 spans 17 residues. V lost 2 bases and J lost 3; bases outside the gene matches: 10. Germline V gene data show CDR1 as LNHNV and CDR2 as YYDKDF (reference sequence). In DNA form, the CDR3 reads TGTGCCACCAGCAGAACCCCAGGCGGGGGGGCAGAAGAGACCCAGTACTTC. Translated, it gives CATSRTPGGGAEETQYF.

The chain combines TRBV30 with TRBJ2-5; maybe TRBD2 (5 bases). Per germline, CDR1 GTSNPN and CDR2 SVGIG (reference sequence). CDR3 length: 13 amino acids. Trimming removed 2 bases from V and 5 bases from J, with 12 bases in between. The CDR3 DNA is TGTGCCTGGAGTTCACTAGTGGGGGAGACCCAGTACTTC. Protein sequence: CAWSSLVGETQYF.

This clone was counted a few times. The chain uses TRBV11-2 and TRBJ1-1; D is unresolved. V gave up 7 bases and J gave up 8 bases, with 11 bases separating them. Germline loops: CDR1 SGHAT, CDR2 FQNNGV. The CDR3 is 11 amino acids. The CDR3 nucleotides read TGTGCCAGCACGGGTTACGGAGAAGCTTTCTTT. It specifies CASTGYGEAFF.

In DNA, the CDR3 is TGTGCCAGCAGCCGGGCCGGGTACGAGCAGTACTTC. Amino acids: CASSRAGYEQYF. This chain links TRBV7-4 with TRBJ2-7, with D unresolved. Trimming stripped 5 bases from V and 4 bases from J, with 9 bases between. The CDR3 is 12 residues long. Germline CDR1 is SGHVT and CDR2 is SQSDAQ. The variable domain in full, completed from reference TRBV7-4 and TRBJ2-7, reads GAGVSQSPRYKVAKRGRDVALRCDSISGHVTLYWYRQTLGQGSEVLTYSQSDAQRDKSGRPSGRFSAERPERSVSTLKIQRTEQGDSAVYLCASSRAGYEQYFGPGTRLTVT.

The CDR3 nucleotides read TGTGCCAGTAGTATTCGGACAGGGGGCCGCATGGGCTACACCTTC. Its protein product is CASSIRTGGRMGYTF. This chain uses TRBV19 with TRBJ1-2, with 11 bases aligning to TRBD1. Germline trimming cut 3 bases from V and 8 bases from J; bases unmatched to any gene: 8. The CDR3 is 15 residues long. Per the germline V gene, CDR1 is LNHDA and CDR2 is SQIVND (reference sequence).

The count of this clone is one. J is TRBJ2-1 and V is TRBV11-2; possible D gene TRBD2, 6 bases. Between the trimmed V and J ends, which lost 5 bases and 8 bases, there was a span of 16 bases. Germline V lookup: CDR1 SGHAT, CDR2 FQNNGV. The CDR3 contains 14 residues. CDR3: CASSPRLDSDEQFF. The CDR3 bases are TGTGCCAGCAGCCCCAGACTAGACTCTGATGAGCAGTTCTTC.

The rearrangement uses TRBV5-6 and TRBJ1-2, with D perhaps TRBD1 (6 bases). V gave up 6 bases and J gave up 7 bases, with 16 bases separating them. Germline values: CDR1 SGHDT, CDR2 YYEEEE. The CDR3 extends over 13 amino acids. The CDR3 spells CASTDTGPSGYTF. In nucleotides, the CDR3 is TGTGCCAGCACCGACACAGGGCCTAGTGGCTACACCTTC.